This T cell receptor (beta chain) is drawn from a study of blood T cell repertoires in COVID-19. Study details: COVID-19 samples, acute and convalescent, were from the United States, Italy and Spain.

Authors' methods: Cell counts per sample came from amplifying reference gene primers. Only in-frame clones appear in the TCRdb table, and some are missing; sequencing was by immunoSEQ multiplex PCR. Clonal size and the V and J genes are those of that table, whereas D and trimming came from the DNA. The table shows tens of thousands of clones, with roughly 83% occurring only once. The CDR3 loop spans 16 amino acids. CDR1 SGHKS and CDR2 YYEKEE come from the germline V gene (reference sequence). The V segment lost 1 base and the J segment 2 bases; nucleotides outside the gene matches: 7. The sequencing input was peripheral blood. This chain connects TRBV5-5 to TRBJ2-7; the match to TRBD1 covers 9 bases. The sequence derives from a human donor with active COVID-19. The donor label of this sample is uncertain. CDR3 DNA sequence: TGTGCCAGCAGCTTGCGTCTGGACAGGGGAACCTACGAGCAGTACTTC. Its translation: CASSLRLDRGTYEQYF.